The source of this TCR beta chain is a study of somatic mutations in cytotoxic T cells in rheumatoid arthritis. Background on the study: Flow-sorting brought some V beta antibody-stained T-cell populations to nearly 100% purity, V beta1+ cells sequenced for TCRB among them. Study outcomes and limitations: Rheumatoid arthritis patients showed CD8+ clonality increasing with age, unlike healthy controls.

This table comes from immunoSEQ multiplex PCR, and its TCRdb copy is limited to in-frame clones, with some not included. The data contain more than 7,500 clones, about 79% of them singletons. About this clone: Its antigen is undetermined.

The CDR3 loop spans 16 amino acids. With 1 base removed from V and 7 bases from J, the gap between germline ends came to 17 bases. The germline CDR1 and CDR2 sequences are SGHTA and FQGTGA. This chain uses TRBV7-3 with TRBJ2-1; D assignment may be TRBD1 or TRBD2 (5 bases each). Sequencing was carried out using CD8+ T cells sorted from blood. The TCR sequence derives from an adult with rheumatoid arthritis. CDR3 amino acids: CASSLNRDAAANEQFF. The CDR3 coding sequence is TGTGCCAGCAGCTTAAATAGGGACGCAGCCGCAAATGAGCAGTTCTTC. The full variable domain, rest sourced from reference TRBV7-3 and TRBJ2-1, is GAGVSQTPSNKVTEKGKYVELRCDPISGHTALYWYRQSLGQGPEFLIYFQGTGAADDSGLPNDRFFAVRPEGSVSTLKIQRTERGDSAVYLCASSLNRDAAANEQFFGPGTRLTVL.